Listed below are T cell receptor beta chains from one sample, sequenced in a study of T-cell reconstitution after alpha-beta-depleted transplantation in children. TCRdb ran MiXCR on the PCR reads and lists one entry per CDR3 protein. The sample contains around 680,000 distinct CDR3 sequences, around 17% of which appear only once. The sample consisted of PBMCs from the stem cell graft donor, taken from the stem cell graft. The receptor source for this set is a human donor who donated a stem cell graft to a child with acute myeloid leukemia. CDR3s include the opening cysteine and the closing phenylalanine or tryptophan. D genes are given only for firm matches. Some rows have no size entry. The others give once, few or many, or a class for an expanded clone.

J,D,V,size,CDR3,DNA
TRBJ2-7,-,TRBV4-2,-,CASSIGPICARYSYEQYF,TGTGCCAGCAGCATCGGGCCTATCTGCGCGAGATACTCCTACGAGCAGTACTTC
TRBJ1-5,-,TRBV12-5,-,CVCGLDPGSGNQPQHF,TGTGTTTGTGGTTTAGATCCAGGGTCCGGCAATCAGCCCCAGCATTTT
TRBJ2-1,-,TRBV20-1,many,CSAATGFAGDYNEQFF,TGCAGTGCTGCAACAGGGTTTGCGGGGGACTACAATGAGCAGTTCTTC
TRBJ1-4,TRBD1,TRBV7-6,-,CASSIQGGTNEKLFF,TGTGCCAGCAGCATCCAGGGGGGTACTAATGAAAAACTGTTTTTT
TRBJ2-7,-,TRBV11-1,-,CASRLALDSSYEQYF,TGTGCCAGCAGACTCGCCCTGGACAGCTCCTACGAGCAGTACTTC
TRBJ1-5,-,TRBV7-9,-,CASGGAGQPQHF,TGTGCCAGCGGGGGGGCGGGTCAGCCCCAGCATTTT
TRBJ2-4,-,TRBV23-1,few,CASSPRGRTKNIQYF,TGCGCCAGCAGTCCCAGGGGTCGAACCAAAAACATTCAGTACTTC
TRBJ1-2,-,TRBV6-5,many,CASSYSSGGRGYTF,TGTGCCAGCAGTTACTCGAGCGGGGGGAGAGGCTACACCTTC
TRBJ1-6,-,TRBV27,many,CASSLLNSPLHF,TGTGCCAGCAGTTTACTTAATTCACCCCTCCACTTT
TRBJ1-5,TRBD1,TRBV28,few,CASSFNQGAFQPQHF,TGTGCCAGCAGTTTCAACCAGGGGGCATTTCAGCCCCAGCATTTT
TRBJ1-1,-,TRBV7-9,-,CASSLVLAPEAFF,TGTGCCAGCAGCTTAGTGCTCGCCCCTGAAGCTTTCTTT
TRBJ1-1,-,TRBV29-1,-,CSVERITNTEAFF,TGCAGCGTTGAGCGCATAACGAACACTGAAGCTTTCTTT
TRBJ2-1,-,TRBV6-6,many,CASSYLNEQFF,TGTGCCAGCAGTTACTTGAATGAGCAGTTCTTC
TRBJ2-7,-,TRBV20-1,-,CSARGRGGRSLPYEQYF,TGCAGTGCTAGGGGGAGAGGGGGAAGATCTTTGCCCTACGAGCAGTACTTC
TRBJ2-2,-,TRBV6-1,many,CASSRTGSSNTGELFF,TGTGCCAGCAGTCGTACAGGGTCCTCGAACACCGGGGAGCTGTTTTTT
TRBJ2-6,TRBD1,TRBV2,-,CARQGTSGANVLTF,TGTGCCCGACAGGGGACCTCTGGGGCCAACGTCCTGACTTTC
TRBJ2-7,TRBD2,TRBV20-1,many,CSARETGGPLGEQYF,TGCAGTGCTAGAGAAACGGGGGGGCCTCTAGGCGAGCAGTACTTC
TRBJ2-1,-,TRBV5-1,few,CASSLAQGDIINEQFF,TGCGCCAGCAGCTTGGCTCAGGGCGATATAATCAATGAGCAGTTCTTC
TRBJ2-3,-,TRBV15,-,CATSREEGGQYTQYF,TGTGCCACCAGCAGAGAGGAGGGGGGGCAGTATACGCAGTATTTT
TRBJ1-6,-,TRBV27,many,CASSRGQINSPLHF,TGTGCCAGCTCGAGAGGACAGATCAATTCACCCCTCCACTTT
TRBJ1-1,TRBD1,TRBV11-2,-,CASSSLTGGVTEAFF,TGTGCCAGCAGCTCCCTGACAGGGGGCGTCACTGAAGCTTTCTTT
TRBJ2-1,TRBD2,TRBV7-2,many,CASSLRGGATGNEQFF,TGTGCCAGCAGCTTACGCGGGGGGGCCACAGGAAATGAGCAGTTCTTC
TRBJ2-7,TRBD1,TRBV20-1,many,CSAGEGQGIEQYF,TGCAGTGCTGGCGAGGGACAGGGGATCGAGCAGTACTTC
TRBJ1-1,TRBD1,TRBV5-1,-,CASSLGTVMNTEAFF,TGCGCCAGCAGCCTAGGGACAGTTATGAACACTGAAGCTTTCTTT
TRBJ1-5,-,TRBV21-1,-,CASSKGRGPLERSNQPQHF,TGTGCCAGCAGCAAGGGACGGGGCCCCCTGGAGAGGAGCAATCAGCCCCAGCATTTT
TRBJ2-1,-,TRBV4-3,few,CASSLDAGSSYNEQFF,TGCGCCAGCAGCCTAGATGCGGGGAGCTCCTACAATGAGCAGTTCTTC
TRBJ1-2,-,TRBV20-1,many,CSALLGNYGYTF,TGCAGTGCCCTCCTGGGGAACTATGGCTACACCTTC
TRBJ1-4,-,TRBV6-2/TRBV6-3,-,CASRATGTTNEKLFF,TGTGCCAGCAGGGCAACCGGGACTACTAATGAAAAACTGTTTTTT
TRBJ2-5,-,TRBV5-6,many,CASSLGPPGPQETQYF,TGTGCCAGCAGCTTGGGACCACCCGGACCTCAAGAGACCCAGTACTTC
TRBJ1-5,TRBD1,TRBV20-1,many,CSARKTGMVGNQPQHF,TGCAGTGCTAGGAAGACAGGGATGGTTGGCAATCAGCCCCAGCATTTT
TRBJ1-2,TRBD1,TRBV7-2,-,CASSTGAFSTNYGYTF,TGTGCCAGCAGCACAGGGGCCTTCTCGACTAACTATGGCTACACCTTC
TRBJ2-1,-,TRBV20-1,many,CSARGTRLPYNEQFF,TGCAGTGCTAGAGGGACACGTCTCCCCTACAATGAGCAGTTCTTC
TRBJ2-7,TRBD2,TRBV7-3,-,CASSLTPSGDFEQYF,TGTGCCAGCAGCTTAACCCCTAGCGGGGACTTCGAGCAGTACTTC
TRBJ2-5,-,TRBV6-5,many,CASTSGETQYF,TGTGCCAGCACCTCTGGGGAGACCCAGTACTTC
TRBJ1-6,-,TRBV20-1,many,CSARYGTLHF,TGCAGTGCTAGATATGGCACCCTCCACTTT
TRBJ1-5,-,TRBV7-2,few,CASSLAGGENNQPQHF,TGTGCCAGCAGCTTAGCAGGGGGGGAGAACAATCAGCCCCAGCATTTT
TRBJ2-7,-,TRBV7-2,-,CASSLGPRLGTQQYF,TGTGCCAGCAGCTTAGGGCCCCGACTAGGTACTCAGCAGTACTTC
TRBJ2-1,-,TRBV6-5,-,CATYGAGSYNEQFF,TGTGCCACCTACGGGGCAGGGTCCTACAATGAGCAGTTCTTC
TRBJ2-5,-,TRBV6-1,many,CASSPSGTLKETQYF,TGTGCCAGCAGCCCTTCCGGGACACTAAAAGAGACCCAGTACTTC
TRBJ1-1,-,TRBV12-3/TRBV12-4,few,CASSELSGGGVWAFF,TGTGCCAGCAGTGAACTCTCCGGGGGAGGGGTCTGGGCTTTCTTT
TRBJ1-1,-,TRBV6-5,-,CASSYSIEQYTEAFF,TGTGCCAGCAGTTACTCGATTGAACAGTACACTGAAGCTTTCTTT
TRBJ1-2,-,TRBV20-1,few,CSAIEGHGYTF,TGCAGTGCTATAGAGGGTCATGGCTACACCTTC